The 14 T cell receptor beta chains below all came from one sample that was sequenced in a study of CD8+ T cells in alopecia areata. Once RNA had been extracted, it was reverse transcribed into cDNA to act as the sequencing template. Assay used: immunoSEQ multiplex PCR; TCRdb lists only in-frame clones, some missing. Here the sample spans 130,000 or so clones, around 50% being singletons. The material sequenced was NKG2D-low CD8+ T cells sorted from blood. Receptor source: a human donor with alopecia areata.

The CDR3 sequence: CSVEDQGRDYGYTF. The CDR3 bases are TGCAGCGTTGAAGATCAGGGGCGGGACTATGGCTACACCTTC. The gene calls are TRBV29-1 and TRBJ1-2; D possibly corresponds to TRBD1 (6 bases). Trimming cost V 0 bases and J 3 bases, with 11 bases left between them. Germline CDR1 and CDR2: SQVTM and ANQGSEA. The CDR3 loop spans 14 amino acids.

This chain links TRBV6-1 with TRBJ2-7; no firm D call. Per the germline V gene, CDR1 is MNHNS and CDR2 is SASEGT. The CDR3 covers 11 residues. Trimming stripped 2 bases from V and 4 bases from J, with 3 bases between. CDR3 protein: CASSELYEQYF. The CDR3 bases are TGTGCCAGCAGTGAATTGTACGAGCAGTACTTC.

The CDR3 loop is CASSLGTGDSYEQYF. The DNA of the CDR3 is TGCGCCAGCAGCCTGGGGACAGGGGACTCCTACGAGCAGTACTTC. This rearrangement joins TRBV5-1 to TRBJ2-7, with 10 nucleotides matching TRBD1. After removal of 4 bases from V and 0 bases from J, the junction contained 4 bases not matched to a gene. The V gene's germline CDR1 is SGHRS and CDR2 YFSETQ. The CDR3 sequence is 15 residues long.

V gene TRBV7-9 combines with J gene TRBJ2-5; tentatively, D is TRBD1 (8 bases). Trimming took off 5 bases at V and 0 bases at J, with 16 bases between the two ends. The CDR3 runs to 16 residues. Germline CDR1 and CDR2: SEHNR and FQNEAQ (reference sequence). The CDR3 coding sequence is TGTGCCAGCAGCCCGCGGGAGACAGGGGACCAAGAGACCCAGTACTTC. As protein: CASSPRETGDQETQYF. Complete variable domain (other parts from reference TRBV7-9 and TRBJ2-5): DTGVSQNPRHKITKRGQNVTFRCDPISEHNRLYWYRQTLGQGPEFLTYFQNEAQLEKSRLLSDRFSAERPKGSFSTLEIQRTEQGDSAMYLCASSPRETGDQETQYFGPGTRLLVL.

The chain uses TRBV4-3 and TRBJ2-7; D tentatively fits TRBD1 or TRBD2 (5 bases each). V was trimmed by 4 bases and J by 3 bases, leaving 13 bases between them. CDR1 is LGHNA and CDR2 is YSLEER in the germline V gene. The CDR3 length is 14 residues. CDR3 nucleotide sequence: TGCGCCAGCAGCCCCACAGTGGGGGACTACGAGCAGTACTTC. This gives the protein CASSPTVGDYEQYF.

This clone was seen more than once but under ten times. The rearrangement joins TRBV28 to TRBJ2-7, with D unclear. Per the germline V gene, CDR1 is MDHEN and CDR2 is SYDVKM. The CDR3 has 11 amino acids. The V end lost 5 bases, the J end lost 3 bases, and 5 bases lay between the germline ends. The CDR3 region is CASSNYYEQYF. Here the CDR3 DNA reads TGTGCCAGCAGTAACTACTACGAGCAGTACTTC.

The chain carries TRBV29-1 and TRBJ2-2; D is uncertain. CDR3 length: 13 amino acids. Germline V gives CDR1 SQVTM, CDR2 ANQGSEA. The germline V and J ends were trimmed by 1 base and 2 bases, with 5 bases remaining between them. The CDR3 reads CSVEGPNTGELFF. For the CDR3, the DNA is TGCAGCGTTGAAGGGCCAAACACCGGGGAGCTGTTTTTT.

The V and J genes are TRBV27 and TRBJ2-5; no reliable D call. The CDR3 loop spans 12 amino acids. Germline V gives CDR1 MNHEY, CDR2 SMNVEV (reference sequence). V was cut by 3 bases and J by 0 bases, with 2 bases left in between. The CDR3 DNA sequence: TGTGCCAGCAGTTTTGACCAAGAGACCCAGTACTTC. Its translation is CASSFDQETQYF.

The chain combines TRBV5-1 with TRBJ2-7; a possible D gene is TRBD2 (6 bases). The CDR3 consists of 14 residues. V was trimmed by 2 bases and J by 0 bases, leaving 9 bases between them. Germline values: CDR1 SGHRS, CDR2 YFSETQ. CDR3 bases: TGCGCCAGCAGCTTTGGTAGCGGCTCCTACGAGCAGTACTTC. Protein product: CASSFGSGSYEQYF.

The chain employs TRBV21-1 and TRBJ2-7; the tabulated D call, TRBD1, remains unverified against the DNA. TRBV21-1 is listed as a pseudogene. CDR3 size: 13 residues. The CDR3 DNA sequence: TGTGCCACCGTCTCAGCAGGATCCTACGAGCAGTACTTC. Protein: CATVSAGSYEQYF.

By proportion, this clone is medium-sized. This rearrangement joins TRBV19 to TRBJ2-7, with TRBD1 matching over 9 bases. V gave up 6 bases and J gave up 3 bases; unmatched junction bases: 6. The CDR3 runs to 14 residues. In germline, CDR1 is LNHDA, CDR2 SQIVND (reference sequence). The CDR3 region is CASSPGQGGYEQYF. The CDR3 DNA reads as TGTGCCAGTAGCCCGGGACAGGGCGGCTACGAGCAGTACTTC.

The V call is TRBV28, the J call TRBJ2-3; D ambiguous. Between the trimmed V and J ends, which lost 7 bases and 3 bases, there was a span of 20 bases. CDR1 and CDR2 from the germline V gene are MDHEN and SYDVKM. CDR3 size: 16 residues. CDR3 DNA sequence: TGTGCCAGCACCACCTTTGGCGACCCCGGTACAGATACGCAGTATTTT. Amino acids: CASTTFGDPGTDTQYF.

The V gene is TRBV2, the J gene TRBJ2-7; D remains ambiguous. Per the germline V gene, CDR1 is SNHLY and CDR2 is FYNNEI. The CDR3 has 12 residues. V lost 4 bases to trimming and J lost 4 bases, with 8 bases between them. Here the CDR3 DNA reads TGTGCCAGCAGTGTCGCTTGGTACGAGCAGTACTTC. It translates to CASSVAWYEQYF.

The gene calls are TRBV29-1 and TRBJ2-7; weak D call: TRBD2 (5 bases). The V and J ends lost 4 bases and 3 bases respectively, with 10 bases between them. Germline V gene data show CDR1 as SQVTM and CDR2 as ANQGSEA. The CDR3 is made up of 12 amino acids. The CDR3, as DNA: TGCAGCGTTGTGGGAGACCACTACGAGCAGTACTTC. This gives the protein CSVVGDHYEQYF.